The 15 T cell receptor beta chains given below trace back to one sample, sequenced in a study of identifying expanded T cells in peripheral blood (dated by TCRdb to the late 2010s). The method behind the library was the immunoSEQ multiplex PCR assay. TCRdb took this table from immuneACCESS and kept in-frame rearrangements with V and J called. Such tables lack part of the clones; where checked against another copy, unresolved V genes explain under half of the gap, and the rest is unexplained. This sample lists about 130,000 clones; about 86% were detected once. 8.4% of the sample goes to the ten largest clones. Material: blood. The receptors originated from a person aged 18 to 70 in good health.

The chain combines TRBV5-6 with TRBJ2-1; D possibly corresponds to TRBD2 (6 bases). V was cut by 3 bases and J by 6 bases, with 19 bases left in between. The CDR3 is 16 amino acids. Per germline, CDR1 SGHDT and CDR2 YYEEEE. CDR3 loop: CASSSLGKSEGNEQFF. CDR3 in DNA: TGTGCCAGCAGCTCCCTCGGGAAGTCGGAGGGCAATGAGCAGTTCTTC.

The rearrangement links TRBV7-2 to TRBJ2-3, with 10 bases lining up with TRBD2. In germline, CDR1 is SGHTA, CDR2 FQGNSA. The CDR3 is 17 amino acids. Trimming took 1 base from V and 4 from J; bases not matched to a gene: 8. CDR3 DNA: TGTGCCAGCAGCTTAGGCCTTCAGCGGGGGGGCGCAGATACGCAGTATTTT. Its protein is CASSLGLQRGGADTQYF. Full variable domain (outside the CDR3, taken from reference TRBV7-2 and TRBJ2-3): GAGVSQSPSNKVTEKGKDVELRCDPISGHTALYWYRQSLGQGLEFLIYFQGNSAPDKSGLPSDRFSAERTGGSVSTLTIQRTQQEDSAVYLCASSLGLQRGGADTQYFGPGTRLTVL.

The rearrangement uses TRBV14 and TRBJ1-3; the D is unclear. V was pared by 0 bases and J by 0 bases, with 9 bases between. Per the germline V gene, CDR1 is SGHDN and CDR2 is FVKESK. CDR3 length equals 16 residues. This CDR3 is CASSQETRSSGNTIYF. The CDR3, as DNA: TGTGCCAGCAGCCAAGAGACGCGGAGCTCTGGAAACACCATATATTTT. Based on the CDR3 plus reference TRBV14 and TRBJ1-3, the full variable domain is EAGVTQFPSHSVIEKGQTVTLRCDPISGHDNLYWYRRVMGKEIKFLLHFVKESKQDESGMPNNRFLAERTGGTYSTLKVQPAELEDSGVYFCASSQETRSSGNTIYFGEGSWLTVV.

The chain combines TRBV6-1 with TRBJ2-7; D not resolved. CDR1 and CDR2 from the germline V gene are MNHNS and SASEGT. Trimming cost V 2 bases and J 4 bases, with 9 bases left between them. The CDR3 contains 13 residues. The CDR3 loop is CASSEIGLYEQYF. The CDR3 coding sequence is TGTGCCAGCAGTGAAATCGGCTTGTACGAGCAGTACTTC.

This chain joins TRBV7-3 and TRBJ2-2; 8 nucleotides align to TRBD2. Trimming at V came to 4 bases and at J to 7 bases, leaving 11 bases not matched to a gene. The germline CDR1 and CDR2 sequences are SGHTA and FQGTGA. The CDR3 has 16 amino acids. CDR3 region: CASSSPRAGVVGELFF. The CDR3 DNA follows: TGTGCCAGCAGCTCCCCCAGAGCGGGAGTAGTCGGGGAGCTGTTTTTT.

This chain connects TRBV29-1 to TRBJ2-7; 8 nucleotides align to TRBD1. The ends lost 4 bases at V and 4 bases at J; junction bases unmatched: 6. The CDR3 runs to 13 residues. Germline lookup yields CDR1 SQVTM and CDR2 ANQGSEA. As DNA, the CDR3 is TGCAGCGTTGTTAGTCAGGGGGCGTACGAGCAGTACTTC. Translated, it gives CSVVSQGAYEQYF.

This clone showed up just once. The chain couples TRBV5-1 to TRBJ1-1; a possible D gene is TRBD1 (5 bases). Germline CDR1 and CDR2: SGHRS and YFSETQ. The CDR3 extends over 11 amino acids. Trimming left V 8 bases short and J 1 base short, with 6 bases between. CDR3 amino acids: CASTGNTEAFF. In nucleotides, the CDR3 is TGCGCCAGTACAGGGAACACTGAAGCTTTCTTT.

This chain uses TRBV6-5 with TRBJ1-5, with 10 bases lining up with TRBD1. Germline CDR1 and CDR2: MNHEY and SVGAGI. V trimming: 4 bases; J trimming: 4 bases; junction bases outside the gene matches: 4. CDR3 length: 15 amino acids. For the CDR3, the DNA is TGTGCCAGCAGTTTCCGGGACAGGGGTAATCAGCCCCAGCATTTT. Its protein is CASSFRDRGNQPQHF.

CDR3 DNA: TGTGCCAGCAGTCTGAACACCGGGGAGCTGTTTTTT. Amino acids: CASSLNTGELFF. This chain uses TRBV11-3 with TRBJ2-2; D not certain. This CDR3 comprises 12 residues. CDR1 is SGHNT and CDR2 is YENEEA in the germline V gene. Trimming removed 6 bases from V and 1 base from J, with 3 bases in between. Drawing the rest from reference TRBV11-3 and TRBJ2-2, the complete variable domain is EAGVVQSPRYKIIEKKQPVAFWCNPISGHNTLYWYLQNLGQGPELLIRYENEEAVDDSQLPKDRFSAERLKGVDSTLKIQPAELGDSAVYLCASSLNTGELFFGEGSRLTVL.

The chain employs TRBV11-2 and TRBJ2-1; D uncertain. This CDR3 spans 15 amino acids. The germline gives CDR1 SGHAT, CDR2 FQNNGV. The V end was cut by 1 base, the J end by 4 bases, with 11 bases between. The CDR3 protein is CASSLGSSWYNEQFF. The CDR3 DNA follows: TGTGCCAGCAGCTTAGGAAGCTCGTGGTACAATGAGCAGTTCTTC.

This clone has more than one count but fewer than ten. This chain joins TRBV5-5 and TRBJ1-5, with no clear D. Germline lookup yields CDR1 SGHKS and CDR2 YYEKEE (reference sequence). This CDR3 region has 15 residues. Trimming shortened V by 0 bases and J by 5 bases, and 12 bases separated the two germline ends. The DNA for the CDR3 is TGTGCCAGCAGCTTGGCCGCGACCCCGTATCAGCCCCAGCATTTT. Translating gives CASSLAATPYQPQHF.

Remarks on this clone: A junction end diverges from the germline sequence, so it may reflect a read error. This chain connects TRBV6-4 to TRBJ2-7, with 7 bases fitting TRBD1. The CDR3 spans 11 residues. Germline loops: CDR1 MRHNA, CDR2 SNTAGT. In DNA form, the CDR3 reads TGTGCCATCAGTTACAGGGGCGAGCAGTACTTC. This codes for CAISYRGEQYF.

The chain employs TRBV18 and TRBJ2-7; TRBD1 matches 9 bases. The CDR3 has 13 residues. Per germline, CDR1 KGHSH and CDR2 LQKENI. The V segment lost 6 bases and the J segment 3 bases; nucleotides outside the gene matches: 3. CDR3 bases: TGTGCCAGCTCTCGACAGGGGGACTACGAGCAGTACTTC. It codes for CASSRQGDYEQYF.

V and J are TRBV6-6 and TRBJ1-3; D is ambiguous. CDR1 and CDR2 (germline): MNHNY, SVGAGI (reference sequence). The CDR3 is 14 residues long. The germline V and J ends were trimmed by 6 bases and 2 bases, with 11 bases remaining between them. Here the CDR3 DNA reads TGTGCCAGCAGGCCGATCGAAACTGGAAACACCATATATTTT. Translated, it gives CASRPIETGNTIYF.

The chain is built from TRBV4-2 and TRBJ1-6; 9 positions match TRBD1. Germline V gene data show CDR1 as LGHNA and CDR2 as YNFKEQ. V gave up 0 bases and J gave up 10 bases; unmatched junction bases: 4. The CDR3 runs to 15 residues. CDR3 nucleotide sequence: TGTGCCAGCAGCCAAGAAAACAGGGGGCTCTCACCCCTCCACTTT. The encoded protein is CASSQENRGLSPLHF.